This T cell receptor (beta chain) is drawn from a study of cytomegalovirus exposure and HLA in healthy donors. A remark on this clone: Its matching antigen is unknown.

Study outcomes and limitations: When analyzed later, a missense DCLRE1C variant was found to be linked to TCR beta V- and J-gene trimming.

This PCR relied on a set of 60 Vbeta primers and 13 Jbeta primers. Sequencing used immunoSEQ multiplex PCR; TCRdb keeps in-frame clones, though not all of them. In the table there are about 160,000 clones, roughly three quarters of which are singletons. Germline CDR1 and CDR2: SGHNT and YYREEE (reference sequence). This CDR3 is built from 14 residues. The V and J ends lost 1 base and 2 bases, in that order; junction bases with no gene match: 1. The sequenced material came from PBMCs. This clonotype originated in a man in his late teens or twenties in good health and CMV-seropositive. This chain connects TRBV5-4 to TRBJ2-5, with 8 bases aligning to TRBD2. DNA for the CDR3: TGTGCCAGCAGCTTGTTAGCGGGACAAGAGACCCAGTACTTC. Encoded protein: CASSLLAGQETQYF.